The rows below give T cell receptor beta chains drawn from one sample of a study of identical twins. One entry per CDR3 protein, called by TCRdb with MiXCR from the 5' RACE reads. This table has roughly 690,000 distinct CDR3 sequences, 5.5% to 7.5% appearing once. Specimen: naive T cells sorted from blood. These receptors were collected from a man aged 18 to 30 in good health. The CDR3 runs from the conserved cysteine through the conserved F or W. Each record gives: D gene, J gene, V gene, clone size, CDR3 protein, CDR3 DNA. D genes are given only for firm matches. Size values are once, few and many counts, or a class for expanded clones, and some rows have none.

d_call: .
j_call: TRBJ1-2
v_call: TRBV7-2
clone_size: .
cdr3_aa: CASSKVNYGYTF
cdr3_nt: TGTGCCAGCAGCAAAGTGAACTATGGCTACACCTTC

d_call: .
j_call: TRBJ2-1
v_call: TRBV20-1
clone_size: many
cdr3_aa: CSARRELESAEQFF
cdr3_nt: TGCAGTGCTCGCCGGGAACTAGAGTCCGCCGAGCAGTTCTTC

d_call: .
j_call: TRBJ2-1
v_call: TRBV5-6
clone_size: .
cdr3_aa: CASSRWGQRSNEQFF
cdr3_nt: TGTGCCAGCAGCCGCTGGGGACAACGGAGCAATGAGCAGTTCTTC

d_call: .
j_call: TRBJ2-1
v_call: TRBV12-3/TRBV12-4
clone_size: few
cdr3_aa: CASNEPRLGNEQFF
cdr3_nt: TGTGCCAGCAACGAACCTCGGCTGGGCAATGAGCAGTTCTTC

d_call: .
j_call: TRBJ2-5
v_call: TRBV18
clone_size: .
cdr3_aa: CASSPLGWETQYF
cdr3_nt: TGTGCCAGCTCACCCCTAGGATGGGAGACCCAGTACTTC

d_call: .
j_call: TRBJ2-1
v_call: TRBV6-5
clone_size: many
cdr3_aa: CASVSRGQQFF
cdr3_nt: TGTGCCAGCGTTTCAAGGGGACAGCAGTTCTTC

d_call: TRBD1
j_call: TRBJ2-1
v_call: TRBV11-2
clone_size: many
cdr3_aa: CASSFGTGNDNEQFF
cdr3_nt: TGTGCCAGCAGCTTCGGGACAGGGAACGATAATGAGCAGTTCTTC

d_call: .
j_call: TRBJ2-3
v_call: TRBV5-5
clone_size: few
cdr3_aa: CASRTEPLFADTQYF
cdr3_nt: TGTGCCAGCAGAACAGAGCCTTTGTTCGCGGATACGCAGTATTTT

d_call: .
j_call: TRBJ2-5
v_call: TRBV6-5
clone_size: few
cdr3_aa: CASSSHLTQYF
cdr3_nt: TGTGCCAGCAGTTCTCACCTAACCCAGTACTTC

d_call: .
j_call: TRBJ2-3
v_call: TRBV6-5
clone_size: .
cdr3_aa: CASSYSGPGTDTQYF
cdr3_nt: TGTGCCAGCAGTTACTCTGGACCGGGAACAGATACGCAGTATTTT

d_call: TRBD2
j_call: TRBJ2-3
v_call: TRBV15
clone_size: many
cdr3_aa: CATSASGRADTQYF
cdr3_nt: TGTGCCACCAGCGCGAGCGGGAGGGCAGATACGCAGTATTTT

d_call: .
j_call: TRBJ2-3
v_call: TRBV25-1
clone_size: many
cdr3_aa: CASSKDTQYF
cdr3_nt: TGTGCCAGCAGTAAAGATACGCAGTATTTT

d_call: TRBD1
j_call: TRBJ2-7
v_call: TRBV20-1
clone_size: many
cdr3_aa: CSARDRTGPGSGEQYF
cdr3_nt: TGCAGTGCTAGAGATCGGACAGGCCCCGGGTCCGGAGAGCAGTACTTC

d_call: .
j_call: TRBJ2-1
v_call: TRBV7-2
clone_size: few
cdr3_aa: CASSLNPRSRFF
cdr3_nt: TGTGCCAGCAGCTTAAACCCCCGCAGTCGGTTCTTC

d_call: TRBD1
j_call: TRBJ1-2
v_call: TRBV20-1
clone_size: many
cdr3_aa: CSARATRGLNYGYTF
cdr3_nt: TGCAGTGCTAGGGCAACCAGGGGGCTGAACTATGGCTACACCTTC

d_call: TRBD2
j_call: TRBJ2-5
v_call: TRBV12-3/TRBV12-4
clone_size: few
cdr3_aa: CASSAGLWETQYF
cdr3_nt: TGTGCCAGCAGTGCGGGACTATGGGAGACCCAGTACTTC

d_call: .
j_call: TRBJ1-5
v_call: TRBV6-2/TRBV6-3
clone_size: .
cdr3_aa: CASSPDRSENQPQHF
cdr3_nt: TGTGCCAGCAGTCCCGACCGTTCGGAAAATCAGCCCCAGCATTTT

d_call: .
j_call: TRBJ2-6
v_call: TRBV15
clone_size: few
cdr3_aa: CATSSFISSGANVLTF
cdr3_nt: TGTGCCACCAGCAGCTTCATTAGCTCTGGGGCCAACGTCCTGACTTTC

d_call: TRBD1
j_call: TRBJ2-1
v_call: TRBV6-4
clone_size: .
cdr3_aa: CASSRKDRGGNEQFF
cdr3_nt: TGTGCCAGCAGTAGAAAGGACAGGGGGGGCAATGAGCAGTTCTTC

d_call: TRBD2
j_call: TRBJ2-3
v_call: TRBV20-1
clone_size: many
cdr3_aa: CSARDPLAGGFVTQYF
cdr3_nt: TGCAGTGCTAGAGACCCACTAGCGGGAGGATTTGTTACGCAGTATTTT

d_call: .
j_call: TRBJ2-3
v_call: TRBV14
clone_size: .
cdr3_aa: CASSQSFRDTQYF
cdr3_nt: TGTGCCAGCAGCCAAAGTTTCCGAGATACGCAGTATTTT

d_call: TRBD2
j_call: TRBJ2-2
v_call: TRBV4-2
clone_size: .
cdr3_aa: CASSQWTGRAVTGELFF
cdr3_nt: TGTGCCAGCAGCCAATGGACCGGGAGGGCCGTCACCGGGGAGCTGTTTTTT

d_call: TRBD2
j_call: TRBJ2-3
v_call: TRBV28
clone_size: .
cdr3_aa: CASSPGLAGAGSTDTQYF
cdr3_nt: TGTGCCAGCAGTCCGGGACTAGCGGGAGCGGGGTCGACAGATACGCAGTATTTT

d_call: TRBD1
j_call: TRBJ1-1
v_call: TRBV5-1
clone_size: few
cdr3_aa: CASSPQGEYTEAFF
cdr3_nt: TGCGCCAGCAGCCCACAGGGGGAGTACACTGAAGCTTTCTTT

d_call: .
j_call: TRBJ2-3
v_call: TRBV14
clone_size: few
cdr3_aa: CASSQDRSADTQYF
cdr3_nt: TGTGCCAGCAGCCAAGACCGGTCCGCGGATACGCAGTATTTT

d_call: .
j_call: TRBJ1-5
v_call: TRBV27
clone_size: .
cdr3_aa: CASSDRTTQNQPQHF
cdr3_nt: TGTGCCAGCAGCGACCGAACAACCCAGAATCAACCCCAGCATTTT

d_call: .
j_call: TRBJ2-1
v_call: TRBV6-5
clone_size: many
cdr3_aa: CASSYSNQGMVGQFF
cdr3_nt: TGTGCCAGCAGTTACTCGAATCAGGGGATGGTGGGGCAGTTCTTC

d_call: TRBD1
j_call: TRBJ2-2
v_call: TRBV5-1
clone_size: many
cdr3_aa: CASSLPGQANTGELFF
cdr3_nt: TGCGCCAGCAGCCTCCCGGGACAGGCCAACACCGGGGAGCTGTTTTTT

d_call: TRBD1
j_call: TRBJ2-7
v_call: TRBV28
clone_size: many
cdr3_aa: CASSTKGTGRYEQYF
cdr3_nt: TGTGCCAGCAGTACAAAAGGGACAGGGCGGTACGAGCAGTACTTC

d_call: TRBD2
j_call: TRBJ2-1
v_call: TRBV6-1
clone_size: many
cdr3_aa: CASRRLAGVGNEQFF
cdr3_nt: TGTGCCAGCAGACGACTAGCGGGAGTAGGCAATGAGCAGTTCTTC

d_call: TRBD1
j_call: TRBJ2-7
v_call: TRBV7-2
clone_size: few
cdr3_aa: CASSLDRGAWEQYF
cdr3_nt: TGTGCCAGCAGCCTTGACAGGGGGGCATGGGAGCAGTACTTC

d_call: TRBD1
j_call: TRBJ2-3
v_call: TRBV10-1
clone_size: .
cdr3_aa: CASRAGTGHTDTQYF
cdr3_nt: TGCGCCAGCAGAGCCGGGACAGGACACACAGATACGCAGTATTTT

d_call: .
j_call: TRBJ2-5
v_call: TRBV9
clone_size: many
cdr3_aa: CASSVGIQQETQYF
cdr3_nt: TGTGCCAGCAGCGTAGGGATCCAGCAAGAGACCCAGTACTTC

d_call: TRBD1
j_call: TRBJ2-3
v_call: TRBV19
clone_size: .
cdr3_aa: CASSGRGRPDTQYF
cdr3_nt: TGTGCCAGTAGTGGCAGGGGGCGCCCAGATACGCAGTATTTT

d_call: .
j_call: TRBJ2-1
v_call: TRBV12-3/TRBV12-4
clone_size: .
cdr3_aa: CASSLWDIDNEQFF
cdr3_nt: TGTGCCAGCAGTTTATGGGACATAGACAATGAGCAGTTCTTC

d_call: TRBD1
j_call: TRBJ1-2
v_call: TRBV7-3
clone_size: .
cdr3_aa: CASSPRDRSNYGYTF
cdr3_nt: TGTGCCAGCAGCCCTCGGGACAGGAGCAACTATGGCTACACCTTC

d_call: TRBD1
j_call: TRBJ1-5
v_call: TRBV12-3/TRBV12-4
clone_size: many
cdr3_aa: CASSLTGRSNQPQHF
cdr3_nt: TGTGCCAGCAGTTTGACAGGGAGGAGCAATCAGCCCCAGCATTTT